These T cell receptor beta chains were read from a single sample in a study of blood T cell repertoires in COVID-19. Data came from immunoSEQ multiplex PCR; TCRdb stores just in-frame clones and leaves some out. The repertoire includes 200,000 or so clones, approximately 83% of them detected once, and more than 2.5% sits in the top ten. The material sequenced was peripheral blood. The receptors were sampled from a man in his sixties with acute or convalescent COVID-19. CDR3s include the opening cysteine and the closing phenylalanine or tryptophan. D genes are given only for firm matches. The size of a clone is reported for some rows only, either as once, few or many, or as a class for expanded clones.

CDR3aa,CDR3nt,abundance,v_gene,d_gene,j_gene
CASSSLAYSGGRSSYEQYF,TGTGCCAGCAGCTCATTAGCGTACTCGGGAGGGCGTAGCTCCTACGAGCAGTACTTC,-,TRBV7-2,TRBD2,TRBJ2-7
CASTSSVSYNEQFF,TGTGCCAGCACCTCTAGCGTTTCCTACAATGAGCAGTTCTTC,few,TRBV27,-,TRBJ2-1
CASSLDPNNSPLHF,TGTGCCAGCAGCTTAGATCCCAATAATTCACCCCTCCACTTT,many,TRBV7-9,-,TRBJ1-6
CASSLGGTSRYNEQFF,TGTGCCAGCAGCTTGGGGGGGACTAGCAGATACAATGAGCAGTTCTTC,-,TRBV5-4,TRBD2,TRBJ2-1
CASSVRPDTTIYEQYF,TGTGCCAGCAGCGTACGGCCCGACACGACAATCTACGAGCAGTACTTC,once,TRBV9,-,TRBJ2-7
CASSASPGHITGELFF,TGTGCCAGCAGTGCCTCTCCGGGACACATCACCGGGGAGCTGTTTTTT,-,TRBV6-4,-,TRBJ2-2
CASSSRTGTYEQYF,TGTGCCAGCAGCTCCCGGACAGGTACCTACGAGCAGTACTTC,-,TRBV7-2,TRBD1,TRBJ2-7
CASSYVQGNQPQHF,TGTGCCAGCAGTTACGTACAGGGAAATCAGCCCCAGCATTTT,-,TRBV28,-,TRBJ1-5
CASSQGEAAAEPQHF,TGTGCCAGCAGCCAAGGGGAGGCGGCAGCGGAGCCCCAGCATTTT,-,TRBV4-2,-,TRBJ1-5
CASSLTGTGFSGAEAFF,TGTGCCAGCAGCCTAACCGGGACAGGGTTCTCCGGCGCTGAAGCTTTCTTT,-,TRBV14,TRBD1,TRBJ1-1
CASSPHSGRTEAFF,TGTGCCAGCAGTCCACACTCAGGGCGGACTGAAGCTTTCTTT,-,TRBV6-5,-,TRBJ1-1
CASSLVRDRSGNTIYF,TGTGCCAGCAGCTTAGTCCGCGACAGATCTGGAAACACCATATATTTT,-,TRBV7-8,-,TRBJ1-3
CASSQGSSFGTPGSGANVLTF,TGCGCCAGCAGCCAAGGCAGTTCTTTCGGGACACCCGGTTCTGGGGCCAACGTCCTGACTTTC,-,TRBV4-1,-,TRBJ2-6
CASSFSAMRTDTQYF,TGTGCCAGCAGCTTCTCCGCGATGAGGACAGATACGCAGTATTTT,-,TRBV7-9,-,TRBJ2-3
CASSSDWSSYNSPLHF,TGTGCCAGCAGCTCGGATTGGAGCTCCTATAATTCACCCCTCCACTTT,few,TRBV5-8,-,TRBJ1-6
CASSQTPLETQYF,TGTGCCAGCAGCCAAACTCCCCTGGAGACCCAGTACTTC,-,TRBV3-1/TRBV3-2,-,TRBJ2-5
CASSLAQLQEETQYF,TGTGCCAGCAGCTTAGCGCAACTCCAAGAGGAGACCCAGTACTTC,-,TRBV7-6,-,TRBJ2-5
CASSLSLGESLDTQYF,TGTGCCAGCAGCTTATCCCTCGGGGAGAGTTTAGATACGCAGTATTTT,-,TRBV7-9,-,TRBJ2-3
CASSFRGHNEKLFF,TGTGCCAGCAGCTTCAGGGGGCACAATGAAAAACTGTTTTTT,-,TRBV5-6,TRBD1,TRBJ1-4
CASSLLGRNTEAFF,TGTGCCAGCAGTCTCCTCGGGAGGAACACTGAAGCTTTCTTT,-,TRBV27,-,TRBJ1-1
CASSLGSSVPYEQYF,TGCGCCAGCAGCTTGGGCTCTAGCGTTCCCTACGAGCAGTACTTC,-,TRBV5-1,-,TRBJ2-7
CASSHTGGSPSYEQYF,TGCGCCAGCAGCCATACAGGGGGCTCGCCATCCTACGAGCAGTACTTC,-,TRBV5-1,TRBD1,TRBJ2-7